This T cell receptor (beta chain) came from a study of blood T cell repertoires in COVID-19. Study summary: Nucleic acid was either cDNA or gDNA, and it came from T cells, B-cell-depleted T cells, or PBMCs.

Germline V gives CDR1 LNHDA, CDR2 SQIVND (reference sequence). V gave up 3 bases and J gave up 6 bases, with 12 bases separating them. This CDR3 contains 15 residues. Per the original data handling: Estimation of nucleated cell counts relied on the amplification of reference gene primers. The table came from immunoSEQ multiplex PCR; TCRdb's copy has only in-frame clones and leaves some out. Clone size and the V and J calls come from that table; the DNA yielded D and trimming. The profile shows over 90,000 clones, 70% to 85% of them singletons. The chain couples TRBV19 to TRBJ1-6; no firm D call. The clonotype comes from a man aged 55 to 69 with active or convalescent COVID-19. Material for sequencing was peripheral blood. The CDR3 sequence: CASSIGQNPNSPLHF. Here the CDR3 DNA reads TGTGCCAGTAGTATTGGTCAGAACCCTAATTCACCCCTCCACTTT.